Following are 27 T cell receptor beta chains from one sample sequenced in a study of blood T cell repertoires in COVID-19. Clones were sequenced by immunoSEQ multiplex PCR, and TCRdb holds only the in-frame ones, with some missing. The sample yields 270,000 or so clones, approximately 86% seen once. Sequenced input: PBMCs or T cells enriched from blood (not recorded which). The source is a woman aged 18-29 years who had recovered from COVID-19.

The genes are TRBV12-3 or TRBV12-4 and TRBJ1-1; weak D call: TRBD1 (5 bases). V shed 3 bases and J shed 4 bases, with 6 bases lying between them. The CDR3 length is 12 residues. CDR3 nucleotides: TGTGCCAGCAGTTTTCAGGGCACTGAAGCTTTCTTT. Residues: CASSFQGTEAFF.

In DNA form, the CDR3 reads TGTGCCAGCTCACCATATGGCCGGCTAGCGGGAGAAGTCACGGATACGCAGTATTTT. Residues: CASSPYGRLAGEVTDTQYF. The chain joins TRBV18 to TRBJ2-3; 10 bases match TRBD2. Trimming cost V 2 bases and J 6 bases; bases outside gene matches: 17. The CDR3 covers 19 residues. Germline V lookup: CDR1 KGHSH, CDR2 LQKENI.

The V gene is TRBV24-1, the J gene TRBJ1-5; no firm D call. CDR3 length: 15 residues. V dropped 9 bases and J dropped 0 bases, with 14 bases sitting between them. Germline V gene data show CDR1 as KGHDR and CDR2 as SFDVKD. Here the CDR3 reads CATSPGGRSNQPQHF. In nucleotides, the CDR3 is TGTGCCACCTCCCCCGGTGGGCGTAGCAATCAGCCCCAGCATTTT.

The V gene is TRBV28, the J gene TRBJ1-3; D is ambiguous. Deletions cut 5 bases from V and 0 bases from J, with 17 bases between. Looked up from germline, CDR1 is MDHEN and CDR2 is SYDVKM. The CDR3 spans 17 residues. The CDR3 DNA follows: TGTGCCAGCAGTGAAGAGAAGACACGCCACTCTGGAAACACCATATATTTT. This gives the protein CASSEEKTRHSGNTIYF.

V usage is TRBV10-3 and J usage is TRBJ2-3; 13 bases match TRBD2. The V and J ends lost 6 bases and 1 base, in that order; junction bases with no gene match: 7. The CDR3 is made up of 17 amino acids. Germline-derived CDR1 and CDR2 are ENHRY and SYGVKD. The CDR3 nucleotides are TGTGCCATCAGGCGGACTAGCGGGAGTGTCGGCACAGATACGCAGTATTTT. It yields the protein CAIRRTSGSVGTDTQYF.

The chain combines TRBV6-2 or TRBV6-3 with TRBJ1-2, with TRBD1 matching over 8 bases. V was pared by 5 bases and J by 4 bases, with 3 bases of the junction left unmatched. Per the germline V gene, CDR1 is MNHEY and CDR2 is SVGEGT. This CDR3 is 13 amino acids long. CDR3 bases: TGTGCCAGCAGTAAGGACAGGGCCTATGGCTACACCTTC. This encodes CASSKDRAYGYTF.

CDR3 nucleotide sequence: TGTGCCAGCAGCTTAGATCGGGGTAGTACGCAGTATTTT. Its protein is CASSLDRGSTQYF. J is TRBJ2-3 and V is TRBV7-2, with a weak D call TRBD2 (5 bases). The CDR3 is 13 amino acids. Germline CDR1 and CDR2: SGHTA and FQGNSA. Trimming shortened V by 1 base and J by 8 bases, and 10 bases separated the two germline ends.

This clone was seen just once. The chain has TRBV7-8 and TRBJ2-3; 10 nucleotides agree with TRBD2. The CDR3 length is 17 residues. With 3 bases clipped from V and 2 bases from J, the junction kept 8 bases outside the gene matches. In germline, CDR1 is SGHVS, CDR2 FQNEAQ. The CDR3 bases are TGTGCCAGCAGCTTGCCAATAGCGGGGGGAAACACAGATACGCAGTATTTT. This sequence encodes CASSLPIAGGNTDTQYF.

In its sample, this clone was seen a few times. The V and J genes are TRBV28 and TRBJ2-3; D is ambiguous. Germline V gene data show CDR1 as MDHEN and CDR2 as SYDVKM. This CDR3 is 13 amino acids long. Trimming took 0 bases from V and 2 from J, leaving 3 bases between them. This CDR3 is CASSLWATDTQYF. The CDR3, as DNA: TGTGCCAGCAGTTTATGGGCCACAGATACGCAGTATTTT.

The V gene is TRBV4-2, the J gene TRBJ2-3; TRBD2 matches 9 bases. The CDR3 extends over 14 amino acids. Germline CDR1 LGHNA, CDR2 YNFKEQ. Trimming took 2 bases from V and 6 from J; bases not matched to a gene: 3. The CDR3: CASSQRSGRDTQYF. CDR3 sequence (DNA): TGTGCCAGCAGCCAACGAAGCGGGAGGGATACGCAGTATTTT.

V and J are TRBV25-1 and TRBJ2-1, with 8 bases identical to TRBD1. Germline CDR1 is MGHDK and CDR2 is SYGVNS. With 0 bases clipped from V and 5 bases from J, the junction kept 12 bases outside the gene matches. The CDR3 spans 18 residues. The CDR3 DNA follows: TGTGCCAGCAGTGAATATTTTGGGGAAGGACAGGGAGACAATGAGCAGTTCTTC. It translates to CASSEYFGEGQGDNEQFF. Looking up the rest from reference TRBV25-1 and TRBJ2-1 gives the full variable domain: EADIYQTPRYLVIGTGKKITLECSQTMGHDKMYWYQQDPGMELHLIHYSYGVNSTEKGDLSSESTVSRIRTEHFPLTLESARPSHTSQYLCASSEYFGEGQGDNEQFFGPGTRLTVL.

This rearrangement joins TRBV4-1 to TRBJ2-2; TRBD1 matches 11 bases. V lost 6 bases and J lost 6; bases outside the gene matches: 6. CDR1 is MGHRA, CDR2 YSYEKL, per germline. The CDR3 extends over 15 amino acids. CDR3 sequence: CASSRGTGGAGELFF. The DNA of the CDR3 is TGCGCCAGCAGTAGGGGGACAGGGGGTGCCGGGGAGCTGTTTTTT.

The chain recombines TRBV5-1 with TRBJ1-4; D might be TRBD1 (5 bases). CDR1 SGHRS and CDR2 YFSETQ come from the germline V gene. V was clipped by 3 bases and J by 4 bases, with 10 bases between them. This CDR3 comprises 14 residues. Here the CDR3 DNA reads TGCGCCAGCAGCTACCCGGGGGTTAATGAAAAACTGTTTTTT. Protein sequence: CASSYPGVNEKLFF. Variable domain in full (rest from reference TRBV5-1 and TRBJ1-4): KAGVTQTPRYLIKTRGQQVTLSCSPISGHRSVSWYQQTPGQGLQFLFEYFSETQRNKGNFPGRFSGRQFSNSRSEMNVSTLELGDSALYLCASSYPGVNEKLFFGSGTQLSVL.

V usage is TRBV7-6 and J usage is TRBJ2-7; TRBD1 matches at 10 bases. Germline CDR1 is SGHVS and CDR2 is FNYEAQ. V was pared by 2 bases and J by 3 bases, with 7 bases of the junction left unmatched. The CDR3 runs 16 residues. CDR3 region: CASSLSFGTGDYEQYF. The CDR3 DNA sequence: TGTGCCAGCAGCTTATCTTTTGGGACAGGGGACTACGAGCAGTACTTC. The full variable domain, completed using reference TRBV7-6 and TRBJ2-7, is GAGVSQSPRYKVTKRGQDVALRCDPISGHVSLYWYRQALGQGPEFLTYFNYEAQQDKSGLPNDRFSAERPEGSISTLTIQRTEQRDSAMYRCASSLSFGTGDYEQYFGPGTRLTVT.

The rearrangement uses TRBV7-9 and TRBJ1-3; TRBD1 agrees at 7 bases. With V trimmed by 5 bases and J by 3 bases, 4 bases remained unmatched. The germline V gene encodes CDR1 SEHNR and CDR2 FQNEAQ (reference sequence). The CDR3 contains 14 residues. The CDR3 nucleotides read TGTGCCAGCAGCCGTACAGGGGTTGGAAACACCATATATTTT. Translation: CASSRTGVGNTIYF.

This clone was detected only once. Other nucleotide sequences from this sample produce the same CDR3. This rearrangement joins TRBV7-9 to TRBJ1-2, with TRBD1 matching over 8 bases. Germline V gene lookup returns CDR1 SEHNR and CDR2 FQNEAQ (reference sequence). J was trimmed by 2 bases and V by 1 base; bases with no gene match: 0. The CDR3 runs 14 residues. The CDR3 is CASSLGQGNYGYTF. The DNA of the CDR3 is TGTGCCAGCAGCTTAGGACAGGGGAACTATGGCTACACCTTC.

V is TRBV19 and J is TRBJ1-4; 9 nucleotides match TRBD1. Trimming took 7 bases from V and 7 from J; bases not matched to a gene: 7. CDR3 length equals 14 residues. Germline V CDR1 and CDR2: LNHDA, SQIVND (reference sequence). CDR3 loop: CASTPGQGGEKLFF. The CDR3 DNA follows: TGTGCCAGTACCCCGGGACAGGGAGGTGAAAAACTGTTTTTT. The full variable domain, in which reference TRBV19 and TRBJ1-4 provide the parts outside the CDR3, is DGGITQSPKYLFRKEGQNVTLSCEQNLNHDAMYWYRQDPGQGLRLIYYSQIVNDFQKGDIAEGYSVSREKKESFPLTVTSAQKNPTAFYLCASTPGQGGEKLFFGSGTQLSVL.

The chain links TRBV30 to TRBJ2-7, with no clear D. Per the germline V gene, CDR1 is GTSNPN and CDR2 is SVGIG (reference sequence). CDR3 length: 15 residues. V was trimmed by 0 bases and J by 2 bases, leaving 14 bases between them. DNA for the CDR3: TGTGCCTGGAGTGTAGGCGGAGCTCGGGCCTACGAGCAGTACTTC. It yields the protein CAWSVGGARAYEQYF. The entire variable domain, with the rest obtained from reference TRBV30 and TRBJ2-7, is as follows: SQTIHQWPATLVQPVGSPLSLECTVEGTSNPNLYWYRQAAGRGLQLLFYSVGIGQISSEVPQNLSASRPQDRQFILSSKKLLLSDSGFYLCAWSVGGARAYEQYFGPGTRLTVT.

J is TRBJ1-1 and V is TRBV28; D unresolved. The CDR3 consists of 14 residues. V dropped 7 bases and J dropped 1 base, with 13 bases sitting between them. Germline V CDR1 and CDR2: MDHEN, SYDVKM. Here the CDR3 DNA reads TGTGCCAGCACAGGCGGGGTCGGGAACACTGAAGCTTTCTTT. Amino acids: CASTGGVGNTEAFF.

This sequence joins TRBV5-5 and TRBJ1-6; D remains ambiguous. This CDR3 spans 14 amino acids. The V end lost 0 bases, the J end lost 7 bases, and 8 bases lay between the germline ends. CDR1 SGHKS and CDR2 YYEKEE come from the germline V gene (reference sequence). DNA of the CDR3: TGTGCCAGCAGCTTGGACAGAAAAAATTCACCCCTCCACTTT. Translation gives CASSLDRKNSPLHF. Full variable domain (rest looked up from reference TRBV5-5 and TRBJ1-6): DAGVTQSPTHLIKTRGQQVTLRCSPISGHKSVSWYQQVLGQGPQFIFQYYEKEERGRGNFPDRFSARQFPNYSSELNVNALLLGDSALYLCASSLDRKNSPLHFGNGTRLTVT.

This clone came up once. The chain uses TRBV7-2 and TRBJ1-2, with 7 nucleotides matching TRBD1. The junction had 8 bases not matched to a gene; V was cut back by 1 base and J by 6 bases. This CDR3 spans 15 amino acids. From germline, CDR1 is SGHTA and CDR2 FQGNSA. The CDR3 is CASSLVTGVVDGYTF. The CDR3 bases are TGTGCCAGCAGCTTAGTTACAGGGGTAGTCGATGGCTACACCTTC.

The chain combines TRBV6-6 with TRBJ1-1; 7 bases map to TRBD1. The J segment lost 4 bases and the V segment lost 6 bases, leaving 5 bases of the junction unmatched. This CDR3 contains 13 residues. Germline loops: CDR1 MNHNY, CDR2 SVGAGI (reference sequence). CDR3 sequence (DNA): TGTGCCAGCAGGAAGACAGGGAGCACTGAAGCTTTCTTT. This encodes CASRKTGSTEAFF.

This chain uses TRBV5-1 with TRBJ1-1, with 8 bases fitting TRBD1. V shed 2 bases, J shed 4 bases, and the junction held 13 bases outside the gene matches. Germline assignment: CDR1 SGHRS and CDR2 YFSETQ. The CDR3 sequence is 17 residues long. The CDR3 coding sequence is TGCGCCAGCAGCTTCAGGGCAGGGGGCATTTTGGGCACTGAAGCTTTCTTT. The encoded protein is CASSFRAGGILGTEAFF.

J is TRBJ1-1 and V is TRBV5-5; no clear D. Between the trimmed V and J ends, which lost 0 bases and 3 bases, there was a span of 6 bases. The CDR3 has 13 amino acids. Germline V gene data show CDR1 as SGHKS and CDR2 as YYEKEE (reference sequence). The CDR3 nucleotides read TGTGCCAGCAGCTTGGGGCCGCACACTGAAGCTTTCTTT. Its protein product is CASSLGPHTEAFF. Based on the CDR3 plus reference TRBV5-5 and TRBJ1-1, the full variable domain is DAGVTQSPTHLIKTRGQQVTLRCSPISGHKSVSWYQQVLGQGPQFIFQYYEKEERGRGNFPDRFSARQFPNYSSELNVNALLLGDSALYLCASSLGPHTEAFFGQGTRLTVV.

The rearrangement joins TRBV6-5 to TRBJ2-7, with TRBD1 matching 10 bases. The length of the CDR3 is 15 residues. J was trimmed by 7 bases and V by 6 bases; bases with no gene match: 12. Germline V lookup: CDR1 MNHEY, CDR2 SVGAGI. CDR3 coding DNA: TGTGCCAGCAGGGGGGACAGGGGCAGGTATAGTGAGCAGTACTTC. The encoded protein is CASRGDRGRYSEQYF.

The CDR3, as DNA: TGCGCCAGCAGCCAAGATTCGTCCGGTAATGAAAAACTGTTTTTT. It translates to CASSQDSSGNEKLFF. The genes are TRBV4-3 and TRBJ1-4, with unresolved D. The CDR3 consists of 15 residues. CDR1 is LGHNA and CDR2 is YSLEER in the germline V gene. V was pared by 0 bases and J by 4 bases, with 9 bases between.

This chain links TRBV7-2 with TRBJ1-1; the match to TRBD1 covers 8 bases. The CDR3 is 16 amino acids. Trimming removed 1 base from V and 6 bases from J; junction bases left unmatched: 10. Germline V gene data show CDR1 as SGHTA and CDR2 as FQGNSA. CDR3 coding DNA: TGTGCCAGCAGCTTAGGAGGACAGGGCCTAGGGGCTGAAGCTTTCTTT. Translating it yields CASSLGGQGLGAEAFF.